The sequence of this T cell receptor (beta chain) was determined in a study of PD-1 blockade in mismatch repair-deficient tumors. Germline loops: CDR1 MNHNY, CDR2 SVGAGI (reference sequence). The CDR3 is 15 amino acids. The V end was cut by 0 bases, the J end by 2 bases, with 11 bases between. The assay was immunoSEQ multiplex PCR, and TCRdb's table has in-frame clones only and misses some. Found here are some 120,000 clones, almost 90% of them singletons; the top ten hold roughly 10%. The sequence was collected from an adult with mismatch repair-deficient cancer. The chain combines TRBV6-6 with TRBJ2-7; D possibly corresponds to TRBD2 (5 bases). The sample consisted of peripheral blood, taken just over 70 weeks after starting pembrolizumab. CDR3 bases: TGTGCCAGCAGTTACTCTCTCAGCGGTACCTACGAGCAGTACTTC. Protein sequence: CASSYSLSGTYEQYF.